This TCR beta chain was recorded in a study of OX40 agonist ivuxolimab in advanced cancers. Study information: Partial responses occurred in Three dose-escalation patients, one with hepatocellular carcinoma and two with cutaneous melanoma.

Assay used: immunoSEQ multiplex PCR; TCRdb lists only in-frame clones, some missing. The sample lists about 99,000 clones; approximately 95% were seen once. CDR3 size: 15 residues. Trimming removed 1 base at V and 2 bases at J, with 11 bases between. CDR1 and CDR2 from the germline V gene are SEHNR and FQNEAQ (reference sequence). Material: CD4+ or CD8+ T cells sorted from blood, obtained in a trial of the OX40 agonist ivuxolimab. The receptor comes from an adult with an advanced solid tumor such as melanoma, head and neck, liver or kidney cancer. The rearrangement uses TRBV7-9 and TRBJ1-1; D gene unclear. CDR3 bases: TGTGCCAGCAGCTTAGTCCAGGCGATAAACACTGAAGCTTTCTTT. Translation gives CASSLVQAINTEAFF. The variable domain in full, with the rest retrieved from reference TRBV7-9 and TRBJ1-1, is DTGVSQNPRHKITKRGQNVTFRCDPISEHNRLYWYRQTLGQGPEFLTYFQNEAQLEKSRLLSDRFSAERPKGSFSTLEIQRTEQGDSAMYLCASSLVQAINTEAFFGQGTRLTVV.